This is a list of T cell receptor beta chains from one sample in a study of shared clonotypes between healthy human individuals. Some clones are missing from TCRdb's copy, which holds only in-frame ones; the method was immunoSEQ multiplex PCR. The data show hundreds of thousands of clones, 80% to 95% seen once. Material: naive CD8+ T cells sorted from blood. These receptors all come from a man aged 25 to 45 in good health. Both conserved end residues are part of each CDR3. Fields, in order: clone size, J gene, V gene, D gene, CDR3 protein, CDR3 DNA. A D gene is named only where the DNA matches it firmly. Clone size, where shown, is once, few, many, or a class for clones that have expanded.

-,TRBJ2-7,TRBV4-3,TRBD1,CASSQGLPGQGVYEQYF,TGCGCCAGCAGCCAAGGCCTCCCGGGACAGGGGGTATACGAGCAGTACTTC
-,TRBJ1-1,TRBV15,-,CATSRDRASEAFF,TGTGCCACCAGCAGAGATCGGGCCAGCGAAGCTTTCTTT
once,TRBJ2-7,TRBV29-1,-,CSVGGPEQYF,TGCAGCGTGGGCGGGCCCGAGCAGTACTTC
few,TRBJ2-7,TRBV7-3,TRBD2,CASSLGLAGDLYF,TGTGCCAGCAGCTTAGGACTAGCGGGAGACCTGTACTTC
few,TRBJ2-2,TRBV5-4,-,CASSYGRAGAASNTGELFF,TGTGCCAGCAGCTACGGAAGAGCCGGGGCTGCTTCGAACACCGGGGAGCTGTTTTTT
once,TRBJ2-5,TRBV29-1,TRBD1,CSVEDPLGTGLETQYF,TGCAGCGTTGAAGATCCCCTCGGGACAGGGCTAGAGACCCAGTACTTC
once,TRBJ2-7,TRBV5-6,-,CASSSTSEQYF,TGTGCCAGCAGCTCCACCTCCGAGCAGTACTTC
-,TRBJ2-7,TRBV27,-,CASSMSVTANLGQYF,TGTGCCAGCAGTATGTCCGTGACAGCAAACCTTGGGCAGTACTTC
-,TRBJ2-2,TRBV7-9,-,CASSPPSGELFF,TGTGCCAGCAGCCCCCCGAGCGGGGAGCTGTTTTTT
-,TRBJ2-7,TRBV5-8,-,CASSLATWGNNEQYF,TGTGCCAGCAGCTTGGCTACCTGGGGAAACAACGAGCAGTACTTC
-,TRBJ2-3,TRBV5-6,-,CASSQAPSTDTQYF,TGTGCCAGCAGCCAGGCCCCTAGCACAGATACGCAGTATTTT
-,TRBJ2-7,TRBV9,-,CASSGGDSQRHEQYF,TGTGCCAGCAGCGGAGGGGACTCCCAAAGGCACGAGCAGTACTTC
once,TRBJ2-7,TRBV6-1,-,CASRTGPYFDEQYF,TGTGCCAGCAGGACCGGGCCTTATTTCGACGAGCAGTACTTC
-,TRBJ2-5,TRBV7-8,TRBD1,CASSLASHIGRQGQETQYF,TGTGCCAGCAGCTTAGCCTCTCACATAGGGAGACAGGGGCAAGAGACCCAGTACTTC
-,TRBJ2-7,TRBV5-8,-,CASSSDSSYEQYF,TGTGCCAGCAGCTCGGACTCCTCCTACGAGCAGTACTTC
-,TRBJ1-2,TRBV4-1,-,CASSPRGLKDYTF,TGCGCCAGCAGCCCCAGAGGTCTGAAAGACTACACCTTC
-,TRBJ1-1,TRBV28,-,CASSYRLGNTEAFF,TGTGCCAGCAGCTACCGGCTCGGCAACACTGAAGCTTTCTTT
-,TRBJ2-7,TRBV2,TRBD2,CASMGTSGSYEQYF,TGTGCCAGCATGGGGACTAGCGGATCCTACGAGCAGTACTTC
-,TRBJ2-1,TRBV28,TRBD2,CASSLTSGRWNEQFF,TGTGCCAGCAGTCTGACTAGCGGGAGATGGAATGAGCAGTTCTTC